Listed here are 14 T cell receptor beta chains from one sample, sequenced in a study of T cells in Graves' hyperthyroidism and ophthalmopathy. Using RNA transcripts as the source, TCR beta CDR3 regions were amplified. A first-round RT-PCR of the TCR CDR3 used the HTBI primer set. TCRdb recomputed calls from the multiplex PCR reads with MiXCR, one row per CDR3 protein. The sample lists a few hundred thousand distinct CDR3 sequences, just over 45% occurring once. Sample: peripheral blood or thyroid tissue (not recorded which). These receptors came from a woman aged 18-29 years with Graves' hyperthyroidism.

The table lists this clonotype with many counts. This chain links TRBV7-9 with TRBJ1-5, with a possible D match to TRBD1 (6 bases). There are 15 residues in the CDR3. Germline V gives CDR1 SEHNR, CDR2 FQNEAQ (reference sequence). The germline V and J ends were trimmed by 5 bases and 0 bases, with 11 bases remaining between them. As DNA, the CDR3 is TGTGCCAGCAGCCCCCGGACAGCTAGCAATCAGCCCCAGCATTTT. As protein: CASSPRTASNQPQHF.

This clonotype has more than one count but fewer than ten. CDR3 in amino acids: CAWRPGQGAYEQYF. In nucleotides, the CDR3 is TGTGCCTGGAGACCGGGACAGGGGGCCTACGAGCAGTACTTC. The rearrangement links TRBV30 to TRBJ2-7; 11 bases fit TRBD1. Germline CDR1 is GTSNPN and CDR2 is SVGIG (reference sequence). The J segment lost 2 bases and the V segment lost 3 bases, leaving 3 bases of the junction unmatched. This CDR3 has 14 residues.

This clonotype was counted at least ten times. The J gene is TRBJ2-5, the V gene TRBV5-1; the match to TRBD2 covers 11 bases. V was pared by 2 bases and J by 5 bases, with 2 bases of the junction left unmatched. The V gene's germline CDR1 is SGHRS and CDR2 YFSETQ. The CDR3 runs 14 residues. CDR3 in amino acids: CASSFLAGGETQYF. Written as DNA, the CDR3 is TGCGCCAGCAGCTTCCTAGCGGGAGGTGAGACCCAGTACTTC.

The rearrangement links TRBV7-6 to TRBJ2-7; D ambiguous. There are 10 residues in the CDR3. The V end lost 11 bases, the J end lost 3 bases, and 8 bases lay between the germline ends. CDR1 and CDR2 from the germline V gene are SGHVS and FNYEAQ. The CDR3 loop reads CASDVYEQYF. CDR3 DNA sequence: TGTGCCTCGGACGTCTACGAGCAGTACTTC.

This clonotype was found many times. V is TRBV7-9 and J is TRBJ2-7, with 8 bases identical to TRBD1. The V gene's germline CDR1 is SEHNR and CDR2 FQNEAQ (reference sequence). V lost 1 base, J lost 2 bases, and 16 bases stayed unmatched. CDR3 length: 19 amino acids. CDR3 protein: CASSLVGTTGQGTPYEQYF. The DNA for the CDR3 is TGTGCCAGCAGCTTAGTGGGGACCACTGGACAGGGCACCCCCTACGAGCAGTACTTC.

The gene calls are TRBV30 and TRBJ2-7; 7 nucleotides line up with TRBD1. Germline V lookup: CDR1 GTSNPN, CDR2 SVGIG (reference sequence). The CDR3 runs 13 residues. Trimming cost V 1 base and J 3 bases; bases outside gene matches: 3. CDR3 protein: CAWSEGTDYEQYF. The CDR3 coding sequence is TGTGCCTGGAGTGAAGGGACAGACTACGAGCAGTACTTC.

This clonotype was counted many times. V and J are TRBV19 and TRBJ2-2; 8 nucleotides line up with TRBD1. The germline V gene encodes CDR1 LNHDA and CDR2 SQIVND (reference sequence). The trim removed 3 bases at V and 5 bases at J, leaving 8 bases unmatched. This CDR3 contains 16 residues. Written as DNA, the CDR3 is TGTGCCAGTAGTATCTCTCAGGGGGCTTGGACCGGGGAGCTGTTTTTT. Translation gives CASSISQGAWTGELFF.

This clonotype was counted at least ten times. The J gene is TRBJ1-4, the V gene TRBV29-1; 8 positions match TRBD1. The junction had 8 bases not matched to a gene; V was cut back by 7 bases and J by 7 bases. Germline assignment: CDR1 SQVTM and CDR2 ANQGSEA. The CDR3 covers 13 residues. CDR3 sequence (DNA): TGCAGCGCGACAGGGGAAGGTACTGAAAAACTGTTTTTT. Encoded protein: CSATGEGTEKLFF.

This chain links TRBV6-6 with TRBJ1-3; 7 nucleotides agree with TRBD1. The V gene's germline CDR1 is MNHNY and CDR2 SVGAGI (reference sequence). The CDR3 length is 13 residues. V was clipped by 7 bases and J by 7 bases; unmatched bases: 7. CDR3 DNA: TGTGCCAGCAAGACACAGGGGCGTAACACCATATATTTT. Protein: CASKTQGRNTIYF.

This chain joins TRBV5-1 and TRBJ2-3; 9 nucleotides agree with TRBD1. Trimming removed 1 base from V and 9 bases from J; junction bases left unmatched: 9. The germline V gene encodes CDR1 SGHRS and CDR2 YFSETQ. CDR3 length: 15 residues. CDR3 region: CASSLWGQGGVTQYF. The CDR3 nucleotides read TGCGCCAGCAGCTTGTGGGGACAGGGAGGGGTAACGCAGTATTTT. The full variable domain, in which reference TRBV5-1 and TRBJ2-3 provide the parts outside the CDR3, is KAGVTQTPRYLIKTRGQQVTLSCSPISGHRSVSWYQQTPGQGLQFLFEYFSETQRNKGNFPGRFSGRQFSNSRSEMNVSTLELGDSALYLCASSLWGQGGVTQYFGPGTRLTVL.

In this sample, this clonotype turned up many times. The rearrangement uses TRBV2 and TRBJ1-1; possibly TRBD1 for D (5 bases). V lost 7 bases and J lost 5, with 8 bases in between. Germline loops: CDR1 SNHLY, CDR2 FYNNEI. This CDR3 is built from 11 residues. The CDR3 nucleotides read TGTGCCAGCACTGGGGGGACTGAAGCTTTCTTT. Translating gives CASTGGTEAFF.

In this sample, this clonotype turned up many times. The V call is TRBV9, the J call TRBJ1-2; the D gene is possibly TRBD1 (6 bases). CDR1 and CDR2 (germline): SGDLS, YYNGEE. This CDR3 has 15 residues. V lost 4 bases and J 2 bases, leaving 15 bases between the germline ends. The CDR3 here is CASSIATGFNYGYTF. For the CDR3, the DNA is TGTGCCAGCAGCATCGCGACAGGCTTCAACTATGGCTACACCTTC. The full variable domain, in which reference TRBV9 and TRBJ1-2 provide the parts outside the CDR3, is DSGVTQTPKHLITATGQRVTLRCSPRSGDLSVYWYQQSLDQGLQFLIQYYNGEERAKGNILERFSAQQFPDLHSELNLSSLELGDSALYFCASSIATGFNYGYTFGSGTRLTVV.

This clonotype was counted only a few times. CDR3 amino acids: CASSYRSYTPWVAWEMNTEAFF. CDR3 nucleotide sequence: TGTGCCAGCAGTTACCGTTCATATACCCCCTGGGTGGCTTGGGAAATGAACACTGAAGCTTTCTTT. J is TRBJ1-1 and V is TRBV12-3 or TRBV12-4; D is uncertain. V lost 4 bases, J lost 0 bases, and 33 bases lay in between. CDR3 size: 22 residues.

V gene TRBV4-1 combines with J gene TRBJ1-5; D not certain. The V and J ends lost 0 bases and 9 bases respectively, with 15 bases between them. The V gene's germline CDR1 is MGHRA and CDR2 YSYEKL. The CDR3 length is 15 residues. The CDR3 region has the DNA TGCGCCAGCAGCCAAGATGGACTCGGAGATCTGCCCCAGCATTTT. It is translated as CASSQDGLGDLPQHF.